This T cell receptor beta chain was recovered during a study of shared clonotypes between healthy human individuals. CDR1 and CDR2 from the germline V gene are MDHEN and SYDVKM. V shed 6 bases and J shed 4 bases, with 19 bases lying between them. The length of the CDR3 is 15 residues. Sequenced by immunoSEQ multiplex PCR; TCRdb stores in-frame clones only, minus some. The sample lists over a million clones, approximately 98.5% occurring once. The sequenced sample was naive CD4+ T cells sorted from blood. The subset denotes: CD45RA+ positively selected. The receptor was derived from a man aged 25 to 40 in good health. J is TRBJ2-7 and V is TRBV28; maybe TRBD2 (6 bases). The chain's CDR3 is CASSRRAQLSYEQYF. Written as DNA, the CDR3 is TGTGCCAGCAGCCGGAGGGCCCAGCTATCGTACGAGCAGTACTTC.